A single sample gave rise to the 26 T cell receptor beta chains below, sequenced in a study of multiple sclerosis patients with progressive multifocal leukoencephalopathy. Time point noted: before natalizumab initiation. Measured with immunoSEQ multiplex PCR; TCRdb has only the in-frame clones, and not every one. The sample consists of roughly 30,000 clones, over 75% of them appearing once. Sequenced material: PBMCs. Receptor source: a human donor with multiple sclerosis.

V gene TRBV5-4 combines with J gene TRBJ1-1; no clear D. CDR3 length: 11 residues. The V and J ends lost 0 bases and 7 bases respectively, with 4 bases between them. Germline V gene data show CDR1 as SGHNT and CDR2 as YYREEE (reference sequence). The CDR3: CASSLGIEAFF. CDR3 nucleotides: TGTGCCAGCAGCTTGGGGATTGAAGCTTTCTTT.

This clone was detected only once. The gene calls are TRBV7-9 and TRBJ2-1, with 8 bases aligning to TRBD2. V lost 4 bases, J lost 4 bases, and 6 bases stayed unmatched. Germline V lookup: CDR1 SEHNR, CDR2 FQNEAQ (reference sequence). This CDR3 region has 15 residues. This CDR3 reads CASSSPGTSYNEQFF. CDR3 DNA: TGTGCCAGCAGCTCCCCCGGGACTAGTTACAATGAGCAGTTCTTC.

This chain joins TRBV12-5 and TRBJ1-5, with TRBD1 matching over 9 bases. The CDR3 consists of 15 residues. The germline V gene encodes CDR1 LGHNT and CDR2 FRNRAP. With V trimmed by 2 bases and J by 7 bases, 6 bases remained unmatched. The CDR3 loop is CASGLSQGARQPQHF. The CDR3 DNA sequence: TGTGCTAGTGGTTTGTCACAGGGGGCTAGACAGCCCCAGCATTTT.

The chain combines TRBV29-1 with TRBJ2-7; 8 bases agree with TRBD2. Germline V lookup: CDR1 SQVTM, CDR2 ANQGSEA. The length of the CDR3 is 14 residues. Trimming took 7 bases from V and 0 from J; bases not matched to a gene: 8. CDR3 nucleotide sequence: TGCAGCGGGGTTAGCGGGGCGAACTCCTACGAGCAGTACTTC. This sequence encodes CSGVSGANSYEQYF.

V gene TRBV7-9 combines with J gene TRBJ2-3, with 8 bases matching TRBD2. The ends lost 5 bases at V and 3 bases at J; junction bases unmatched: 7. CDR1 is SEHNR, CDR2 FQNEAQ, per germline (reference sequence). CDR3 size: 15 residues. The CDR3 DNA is TGTGCCAGCAGCCGACCGGGACTAGGGACAGATACGCAGTATTTT. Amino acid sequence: CASSRPGLGTDTQYF. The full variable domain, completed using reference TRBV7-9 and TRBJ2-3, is DTGVSQNPRHKITKRGQNVTFRCDPISEHNRLYWYRQTLGQGPEFLTYFQNEAQLEKSRLLSDRFSAERPKGSFSTLEIQRTEQGDSAMYLCASSRPGLGTDTQYFGPGTRLTVL.

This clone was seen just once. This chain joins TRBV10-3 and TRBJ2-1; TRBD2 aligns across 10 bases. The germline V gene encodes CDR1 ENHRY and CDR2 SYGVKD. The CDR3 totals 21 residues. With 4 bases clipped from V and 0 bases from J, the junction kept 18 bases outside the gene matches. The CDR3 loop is CAISGPRSLAGEGTSYNEQFF. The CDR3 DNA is TGTGCCATCAGTGGACCGAGGAGTCTAGCGGGAGAGGGAACCTCCTACAATGAGCAGTTCTTC.

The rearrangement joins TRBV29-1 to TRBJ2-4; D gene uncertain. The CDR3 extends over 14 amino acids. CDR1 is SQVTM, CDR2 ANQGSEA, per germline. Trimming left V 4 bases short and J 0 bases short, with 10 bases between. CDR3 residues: CSVGGLLAKNIQYF. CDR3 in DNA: TGCAGCGTTGGCGGTCTCCTAGCCAAAAACATTCAGTACTTC.

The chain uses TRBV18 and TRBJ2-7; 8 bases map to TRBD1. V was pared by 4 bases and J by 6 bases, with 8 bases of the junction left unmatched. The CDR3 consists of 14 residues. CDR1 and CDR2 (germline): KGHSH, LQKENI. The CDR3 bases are TGTGCCAGCTCACTTAGGGGACAGGATCCCGAGCAGTACTTC. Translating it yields CASSLRGQDPEQYF.

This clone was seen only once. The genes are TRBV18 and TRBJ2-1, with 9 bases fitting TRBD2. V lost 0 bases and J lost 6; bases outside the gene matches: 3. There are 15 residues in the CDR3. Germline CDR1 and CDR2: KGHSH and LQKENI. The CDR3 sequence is CASSPPGLAFNEQFF. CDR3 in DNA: TGTGCCAGCTCACCACCAGGACTAGCGTTCAATGAGCAGTTCTTC.

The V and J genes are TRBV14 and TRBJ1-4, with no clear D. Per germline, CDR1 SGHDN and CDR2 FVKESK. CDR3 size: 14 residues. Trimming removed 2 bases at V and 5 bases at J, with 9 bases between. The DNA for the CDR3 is TGTGCCAGCAGCCAAATGACGAGAAATGAAAAACTGTTTTTT. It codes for CASSQMTRNEKLFF.

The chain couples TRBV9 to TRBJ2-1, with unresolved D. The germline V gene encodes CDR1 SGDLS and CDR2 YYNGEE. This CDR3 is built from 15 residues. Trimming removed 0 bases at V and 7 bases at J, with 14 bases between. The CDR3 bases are TGTGCCAGCAGCGTAGAAGGGCGTACTTTAAATGAGCAGTTCTTC. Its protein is CASSVEGRTLNEQFF.

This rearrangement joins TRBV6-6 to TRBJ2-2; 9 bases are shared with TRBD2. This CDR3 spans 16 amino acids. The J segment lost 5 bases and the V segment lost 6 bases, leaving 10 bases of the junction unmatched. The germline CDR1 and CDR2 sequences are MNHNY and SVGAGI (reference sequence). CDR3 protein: CASSPLAGWGTGELFF. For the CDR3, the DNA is TGTGCCAGCAGCCCTCTAGCGGGATGGGGGACCGGGGAGCTGTTTTTT.

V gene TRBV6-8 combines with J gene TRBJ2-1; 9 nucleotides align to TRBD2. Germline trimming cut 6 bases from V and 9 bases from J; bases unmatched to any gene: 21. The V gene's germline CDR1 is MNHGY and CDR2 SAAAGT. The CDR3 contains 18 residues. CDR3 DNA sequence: TGTGCCAGCAGCCGCTCATATTACCAAACGGGACTAGCTTCTGAGCAGTTCTTC. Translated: CASSRSYYQTGLASEQFF.

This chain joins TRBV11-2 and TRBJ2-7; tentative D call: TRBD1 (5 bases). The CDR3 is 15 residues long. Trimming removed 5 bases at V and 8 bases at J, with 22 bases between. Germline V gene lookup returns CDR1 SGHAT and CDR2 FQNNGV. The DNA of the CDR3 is TGTGCCAGCAGCCAACTACGGACACTCAGTCAAAAGCAGTACTTC. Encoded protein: CASSQLRTLSQKQYF.

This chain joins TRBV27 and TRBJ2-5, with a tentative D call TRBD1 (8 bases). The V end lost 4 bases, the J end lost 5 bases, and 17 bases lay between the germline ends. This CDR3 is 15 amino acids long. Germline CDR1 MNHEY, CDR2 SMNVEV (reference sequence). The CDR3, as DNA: TGTGCCAGCAGTTCGGGCAGGGGGCGGGGGGAGACCCAGTACTTC. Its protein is CASSSGRGRGETQYF.

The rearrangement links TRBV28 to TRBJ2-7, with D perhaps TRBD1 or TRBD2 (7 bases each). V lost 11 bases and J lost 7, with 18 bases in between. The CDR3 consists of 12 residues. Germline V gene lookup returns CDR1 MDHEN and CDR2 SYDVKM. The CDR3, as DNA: TGTGCCCTGGGGAGGGGGCAAGGGGAGCAGTACTTC. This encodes CALGRGQGEQYF. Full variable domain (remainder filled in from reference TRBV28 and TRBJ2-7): DVKVTQSSRYLVKRTGEKVFLECVQDMDHENMFWYRQDPGLGLRLIYFSYDVKMKEKGDIPEGYSVSREKKERFSLILESASTNQTSMYLCALGRGQGEQYFGPGTRLTVT.

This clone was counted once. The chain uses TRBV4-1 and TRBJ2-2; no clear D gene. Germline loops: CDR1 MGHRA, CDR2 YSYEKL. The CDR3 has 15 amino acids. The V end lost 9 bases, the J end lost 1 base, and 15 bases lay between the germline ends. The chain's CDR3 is CASGAKVQNTGELFF. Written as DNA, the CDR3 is TGCGCCAGTGGAGCCAAGGTCCAGAACACCGGGGAGCTGTTTTTT.

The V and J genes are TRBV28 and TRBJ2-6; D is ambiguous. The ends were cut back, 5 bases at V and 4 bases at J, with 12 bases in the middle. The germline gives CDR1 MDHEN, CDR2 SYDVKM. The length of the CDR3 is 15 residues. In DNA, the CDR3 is TGTGCCAGCAGTCCACCGCCCGCAGGGGCCAACGTCCTGACTTTC. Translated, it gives CASSPPPAGANVLTF.

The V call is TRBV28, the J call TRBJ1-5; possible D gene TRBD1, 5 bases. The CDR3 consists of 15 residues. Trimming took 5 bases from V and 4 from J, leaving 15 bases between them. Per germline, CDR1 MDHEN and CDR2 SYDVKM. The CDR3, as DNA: TGTGCCAGCAGTCCTAGGGGCGGGGTAAATCAGCCCCAGCATTTT. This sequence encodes CASSPRGGVNQPQHF.

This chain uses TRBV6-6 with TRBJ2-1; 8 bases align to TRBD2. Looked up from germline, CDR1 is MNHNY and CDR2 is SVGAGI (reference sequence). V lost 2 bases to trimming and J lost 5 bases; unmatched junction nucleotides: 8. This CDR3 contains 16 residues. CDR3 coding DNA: TGTGCCAGCAGTTACCAAACCGGGACTAGAAACAATGAGCAGTTCTTC. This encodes CASSYQTGTRNNEQFF.

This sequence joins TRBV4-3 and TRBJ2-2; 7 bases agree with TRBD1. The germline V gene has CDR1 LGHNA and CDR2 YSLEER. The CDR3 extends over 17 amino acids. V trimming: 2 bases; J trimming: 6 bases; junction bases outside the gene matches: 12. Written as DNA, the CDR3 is TGCGCCAGCAGCCAACCGACTCTGGGACAGCTGGCCGGGGAGCTGTTTTTT. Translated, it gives CASSQPTLGQLAGELFF.

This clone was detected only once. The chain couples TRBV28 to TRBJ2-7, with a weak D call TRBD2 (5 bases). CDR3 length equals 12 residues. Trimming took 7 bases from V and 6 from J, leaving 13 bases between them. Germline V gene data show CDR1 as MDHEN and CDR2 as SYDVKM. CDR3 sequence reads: CASNSERFEQYF. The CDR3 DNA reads TGTGCCAGCAATTCCGAGCGGTTCGAGCAGTACTTC. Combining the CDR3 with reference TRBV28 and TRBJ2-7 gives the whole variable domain DVKVTQSSRYLVKRTGEKVFLECVQDMDHENMFWYRQDPGLGLRLIYFSYDVKMKEKGDIPEGYSVSREKKERFSLILESASTNQTSMYLCASNSERFEQYFGPGTRLTVT.

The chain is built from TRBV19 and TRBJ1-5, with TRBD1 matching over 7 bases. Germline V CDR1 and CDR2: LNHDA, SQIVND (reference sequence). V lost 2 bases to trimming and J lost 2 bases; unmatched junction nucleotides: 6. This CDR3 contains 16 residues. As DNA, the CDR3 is TGTGCCAGTAGTATAAGACAGGGTCGGGGCAATCAGCCCCAGCATTTT. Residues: CASSIRQGRGNQPQHF.

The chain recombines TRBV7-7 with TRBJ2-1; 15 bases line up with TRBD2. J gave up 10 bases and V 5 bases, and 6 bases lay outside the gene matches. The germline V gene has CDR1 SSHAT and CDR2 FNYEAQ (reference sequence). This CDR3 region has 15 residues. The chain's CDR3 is CASSLGLAGGYEQFF. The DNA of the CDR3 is TGTGCCAGCAGCCTGGGACTAGCGGGAGGATACGAGCAGTTCTTC.

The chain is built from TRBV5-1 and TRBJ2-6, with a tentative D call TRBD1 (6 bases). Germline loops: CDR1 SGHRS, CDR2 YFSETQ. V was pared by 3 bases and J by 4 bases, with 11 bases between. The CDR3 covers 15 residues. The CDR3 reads CASSYRTAGANVLTF. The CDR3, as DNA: TGCGCCAGCAGCTACCGGACAGCCGGGGCCAACGTCCTGACTTTC.

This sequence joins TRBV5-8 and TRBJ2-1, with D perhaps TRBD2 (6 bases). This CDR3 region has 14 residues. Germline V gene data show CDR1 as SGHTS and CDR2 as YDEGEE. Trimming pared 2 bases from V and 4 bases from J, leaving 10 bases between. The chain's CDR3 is CASSLGGKYNEQFF. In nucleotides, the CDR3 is TGTGCCAGCAGCTTAGGAGGGAAGTACAATGAGCAGTTCTTC.